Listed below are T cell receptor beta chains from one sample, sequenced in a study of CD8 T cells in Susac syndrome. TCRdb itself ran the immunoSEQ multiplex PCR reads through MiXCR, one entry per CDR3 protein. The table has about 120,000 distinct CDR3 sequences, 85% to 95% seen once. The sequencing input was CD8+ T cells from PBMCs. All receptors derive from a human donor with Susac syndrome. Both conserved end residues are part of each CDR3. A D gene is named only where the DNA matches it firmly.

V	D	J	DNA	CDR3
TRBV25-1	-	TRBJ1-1	TGTGCCAGCAGTGAACCCCTCAACAGTAACACTGAAGCTTTCTTT	CASSEPLNSNTEAFF
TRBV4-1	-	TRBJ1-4	TGCGCCAGCAGCCAAGATCCCAGAACTAATGAAAAACTGTTTTTT	CASSQDPRTNEKLFF
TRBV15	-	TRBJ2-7	TGTGCCACCAGCAGATATACGGAGGGGGAGCAGTACTTC	CATSRYTEGEQYF
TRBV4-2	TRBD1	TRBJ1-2	TGTGCCAGCAGCCTACAGGGGGGCTATGGCTACACCTTC	CASSLQGGYGYTF
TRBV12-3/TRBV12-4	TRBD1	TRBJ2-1	TGTGCCAGCAGTATACGACAGGGAAATAATGAGCAGTTCTTC	CASSIRQGNNEQFF
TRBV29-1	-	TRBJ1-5	TGCAGCGTTCGGGCAGGGGTCAATCAGCCCCAGCATTTT	CSVRAGVNQPQHF
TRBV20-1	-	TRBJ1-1	TGCAGTGCTAGAGATGGTCTGGGGGGCCGGGGGACTGAAGCTTTCTTT	CSARDGLGGRGTEAFF
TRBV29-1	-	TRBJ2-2	TGCAGCGTTACCGCGAACACCGGGGAGCTGTTTTTT	CSVTANTGELFF
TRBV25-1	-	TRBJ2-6	TGTGCCAGCAGTCATACAAACCTGATCATCCCTGGGGCCAACGTCCTGACTTTC	CASSHTNLIIPGANVLTF
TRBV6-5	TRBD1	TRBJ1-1	TGTGCCAGCAGTCCCGGGGACAGGACTGAAGCTTTCTTT	CASSPGDRTEAFF
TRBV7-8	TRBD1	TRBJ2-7	TGTGCCAGCAGCCTCCCGGGACAGGGGATTGGCGAGCAGTACTTC	CASSLPGQGIGEQYF